The clone carrying this T cell receptor beta chain was counted a few times. The antigen remains unidentified. The library targeted TCRbeta and was prepared with unique molecular identifiers. From the PCR reads, TCRdb called clonotypes with MiXCR, one entry per CDR3 protein. The data hold around 700,000 distinct CDR3 sequences, with around 13% observed a single time. The data were obtained in a study of T-cell reconstitution after alpha-beta-depleted transplantation in children. Findings and limits, study-wide: Some patients owed their high day-60 TCRbeta diversity to surviving recipient T cells and thymic progenitors. Expanded graft clones, several hundred of them, were reportedly the source of alpha-beta T cells about two months after transplant. T-cell counts and diversity at one year following transplant were attributed mainly to newly produced T cells.

This specimen consisted of PBMCs, obtained before TCRalphabeta/CD19-depleted stem cell transplant. The origin of this receptor is a girl aged 2 to 9 with congenital amegakaryocytic thrombocytopenia, due to receive a stem cell transplant.

The CDR3, as DNA: TGTGCCAGCAGCTTTGAGGGCAGGCCAACTAATGAAAAACTGTTTTTT. Its translation is CASSFEGRPTNEKLFF. The chain combines TRBV7-8 with TRBJ1-4; D call uncertain. Per germline, CDR1 SGHVS and CDR2 FQNEAQ. The CDR3 is 16 amino acids. The V end lost 3 bases, the J end lost 0 bases, and 11 bases lay between the germline ends.